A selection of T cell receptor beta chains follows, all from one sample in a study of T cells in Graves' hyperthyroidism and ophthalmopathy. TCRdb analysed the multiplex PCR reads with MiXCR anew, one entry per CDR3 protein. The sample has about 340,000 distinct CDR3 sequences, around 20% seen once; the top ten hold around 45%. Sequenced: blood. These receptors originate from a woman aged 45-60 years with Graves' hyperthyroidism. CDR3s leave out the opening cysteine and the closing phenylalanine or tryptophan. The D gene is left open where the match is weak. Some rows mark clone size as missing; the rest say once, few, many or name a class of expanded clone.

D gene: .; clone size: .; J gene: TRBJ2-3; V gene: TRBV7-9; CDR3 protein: ASSSRGPDTQY
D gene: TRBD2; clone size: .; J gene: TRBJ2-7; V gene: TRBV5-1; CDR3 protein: ASSSGLAGGPGEQY
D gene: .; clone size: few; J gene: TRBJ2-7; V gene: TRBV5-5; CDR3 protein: ASSLEGPPYEQY
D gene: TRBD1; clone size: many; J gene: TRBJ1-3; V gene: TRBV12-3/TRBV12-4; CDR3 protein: ASSLAQGAHGNTIY
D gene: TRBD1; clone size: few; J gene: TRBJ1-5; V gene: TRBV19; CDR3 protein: ASRRQGTSNQPQH
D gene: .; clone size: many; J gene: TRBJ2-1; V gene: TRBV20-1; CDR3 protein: SASSLRRVAMNEQF
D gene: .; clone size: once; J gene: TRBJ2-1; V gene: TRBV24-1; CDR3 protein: ATSVATVVRGTYNEQF
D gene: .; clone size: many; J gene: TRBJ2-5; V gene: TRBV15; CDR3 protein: ATSGVETQY
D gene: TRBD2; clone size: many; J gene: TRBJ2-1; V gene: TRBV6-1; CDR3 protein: ASSPTSGGPYNEQF
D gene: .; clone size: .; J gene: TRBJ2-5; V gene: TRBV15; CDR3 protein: ATSRELYQETQY
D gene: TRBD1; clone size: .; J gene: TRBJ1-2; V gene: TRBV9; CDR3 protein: ASSGGQGATYGYT
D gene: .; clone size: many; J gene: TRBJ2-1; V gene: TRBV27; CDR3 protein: ASSSLGDEQF
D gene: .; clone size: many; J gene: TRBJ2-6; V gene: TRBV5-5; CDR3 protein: ASSLSDSGANVLT
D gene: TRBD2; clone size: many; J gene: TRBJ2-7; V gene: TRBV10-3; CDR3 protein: AISESWTGGYEQY
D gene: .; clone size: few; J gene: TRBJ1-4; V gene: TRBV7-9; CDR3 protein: ASSPRTTRNEKLF
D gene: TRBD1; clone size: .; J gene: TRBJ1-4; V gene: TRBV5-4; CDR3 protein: ASSKGTGDNEKLF
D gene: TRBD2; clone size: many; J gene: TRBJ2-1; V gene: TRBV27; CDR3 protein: ASSSGTSERSYNEQF
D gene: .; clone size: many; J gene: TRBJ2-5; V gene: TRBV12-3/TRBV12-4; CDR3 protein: ASSLMAGGETQY
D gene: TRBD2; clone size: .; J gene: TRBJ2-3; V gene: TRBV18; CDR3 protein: ASAGLAGAGDTQY
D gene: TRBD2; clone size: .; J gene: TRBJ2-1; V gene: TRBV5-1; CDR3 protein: ASSLLGGSSEQF
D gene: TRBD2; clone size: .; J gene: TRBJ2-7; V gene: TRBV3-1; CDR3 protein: ASSQSGRGSYEQY
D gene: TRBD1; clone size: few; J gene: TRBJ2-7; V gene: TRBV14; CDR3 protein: ASSQDVGQSYEQY
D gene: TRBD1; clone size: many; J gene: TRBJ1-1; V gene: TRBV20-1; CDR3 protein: SYRGYTEAF
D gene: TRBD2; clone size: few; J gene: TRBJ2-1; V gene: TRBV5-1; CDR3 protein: ASSLEGTSGEF
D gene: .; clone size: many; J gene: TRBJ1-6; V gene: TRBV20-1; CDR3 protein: SAPKGTSISYNSPLH
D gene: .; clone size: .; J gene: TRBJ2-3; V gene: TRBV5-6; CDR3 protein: ASGINTQY
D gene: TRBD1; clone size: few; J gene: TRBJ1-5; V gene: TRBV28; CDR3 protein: AIMGLSGQGSYSNQPQH